This TCR beta chain originates from a study of blood T cell repertoires in COVID-19. On the study more broadly: Italy, Spain and the United States were the sources of the convalescent and acute COVID-19 samples. PBMCs, B-cell-depleted T cells, or T cells were the source of the cDNA or gDNA that made up the material.

Per the study methods: Amplifying reference gene primers gave estimates of nucleated cell counts. The data were produced by immunoSEQ multiplex PCR, yet TCRdb's version contains in-frame clones alone and is incomplete. D and trimming come from the DNA, and the V and J calls and clone size come from that table. This repertoire shows roughly 200,000 clones, approximately 81% found once; its top ten account for 4.5% to 5%. Germline CDR1 and CDR2: SEHNR and FQNEAQ (reference sequence). The germline V and J ends were trimmed by 0 bases and 3 bases, with 14 bases remaining between them. The CDR3 spans 16 residues.

This chain uses TRBV7-9 with TRBJ1-1, with D perhaps TRBD1 (6 bases). This receptor was identified in a woman older than 75 with acute or convalescent COVID-19. The sequenced material came from peripheral blood. The CDR3 coding sequence is TGTGCCAGCAGCTTAGCCCCCACAGGGTACGACACTGAAGCTTTCTTT. It encodes CASSLAPTGYDTEAFF.